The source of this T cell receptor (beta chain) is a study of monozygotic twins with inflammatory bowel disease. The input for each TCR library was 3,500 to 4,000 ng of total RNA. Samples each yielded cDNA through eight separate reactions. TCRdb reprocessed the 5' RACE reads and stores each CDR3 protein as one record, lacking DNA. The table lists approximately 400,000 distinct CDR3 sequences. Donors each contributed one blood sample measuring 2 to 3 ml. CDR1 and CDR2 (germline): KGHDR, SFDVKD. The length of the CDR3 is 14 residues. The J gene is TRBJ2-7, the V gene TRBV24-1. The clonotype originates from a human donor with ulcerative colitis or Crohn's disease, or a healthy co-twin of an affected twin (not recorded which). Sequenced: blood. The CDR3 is CATSDQRVPYEQYF.